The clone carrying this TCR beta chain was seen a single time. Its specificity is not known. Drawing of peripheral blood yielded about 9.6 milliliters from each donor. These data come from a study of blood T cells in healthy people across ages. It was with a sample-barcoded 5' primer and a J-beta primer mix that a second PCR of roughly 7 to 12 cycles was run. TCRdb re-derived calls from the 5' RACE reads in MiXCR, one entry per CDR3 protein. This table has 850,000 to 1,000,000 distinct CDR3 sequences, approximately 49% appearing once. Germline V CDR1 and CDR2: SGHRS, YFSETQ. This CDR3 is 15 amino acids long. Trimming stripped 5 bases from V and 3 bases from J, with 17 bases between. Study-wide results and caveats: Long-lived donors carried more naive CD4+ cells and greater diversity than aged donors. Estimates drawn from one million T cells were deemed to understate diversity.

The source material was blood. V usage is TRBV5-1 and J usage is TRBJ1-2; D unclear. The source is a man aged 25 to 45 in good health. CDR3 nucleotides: TGCGCCAGCAGACCGACGGAAGGGCTATACTATGGCTACACCTTC. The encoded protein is CASRPTEGLYYGYTF.